This T cell receptor beta chain was recorded in a study of regulatory T cells in long-lasting Graves disease. Study-level background: Newly diagnosed Graves' patients took antithyroid drugs under 3 months.

General study points: TRBV28, TRBJ1-2 and TRBJ2-5 were favored in persistent disease. For persistent Graves' patients, TCR diversity was lower than for newly diagnosed ones.

To make TCR beta libraries, researchers used iRepertoire HTBI primers and Arm-PCR of CDR3 regions. TCRdb re-called the multiplex PCR reads with MiXCR, one entry per CDR3 protein. The repertoire holds 250,000 to 400,000 distinct CDR3 sequences, 15% to 20% seen once, with 38% in the top ten. The time point denotes: newly diagnosed GD, antithyroid drugs for less than 3 months. PBMC-derived RNA was used for the TCR library. All patients originated from an endocrinology department located in Xi'an, China. This clonotype was counted at least ten times. Its antigen is not identified. V lost 4 bases to trimming and J lost 4 bases, with 28 bases between them. The CDR3 extends over 20 amino acids.

Sequenced material: peripheral blood mononuclear cells (PBMCs), taken at new diagnosis, from a patient treated with antithyroid drugs. This receptor was taken from a female donor with Graves disease. The V gene is TRBV12-3 or TRBV12-4, the J gene TRBJ2-2, with D perhaps TRBD2 (7 bases). As DNA, the CDR3 is TGTGCCAGCAGTTCCATCCGGACAGTAACTAGCGTGGGGGGCACCGGGGAGCTGTTTTTT. It encodes CASSSIRTVTSVGGTGELFF.